What follows are 2 T cell receptor beta chains derived from one specimen sequenced in a study of control samples from healthy donors and cancer patients. Sequenced by immunoSEQ multiplex PCR; TCRdb stores in-frame clones only, minus some. The sample lists about 170,000 clones, about 93% occurring once. Sample: blood. These receptors came from a woman aged 60-70 years in good health.

The chain carries TRBV30 and TRBJ1-4; D possibly corresponds to TRBD1 (5 bases). The ends were cut back, 5 bases at V and 8 bases at J, with 15 bases in the middle. The CDR3 consists of 13 residues. The germline V gene has CDR1 GTSNPN and CDR2 SVGIG (reference sequence). The CDR3 reads CAWSIGGREKLFF. As DNA, the CDR3 is TGTGCCTGGTCTATCGGGGGACGGGAAAAACTGTTTTTT.

V is TRBV6-2 or TRBV6-3 and J is TRBJ2-2; TRBD1 agrees at 9 bases. This CDR3 spans 16 amino acids. The V gene end was trimmed by 5 bases and the J gene end by 5 bases; junction bases not matched to a gene: 9. The germline V gene has CDR1 MNHEY and CDR2 SVGEGT. The CDR3 DNA is TGTGCCAGCAGTGATCTAGGACAGGGGAGAACCGGGGAGCTGTTTTTT. It encodes CASSDLGQGRTGELFF.